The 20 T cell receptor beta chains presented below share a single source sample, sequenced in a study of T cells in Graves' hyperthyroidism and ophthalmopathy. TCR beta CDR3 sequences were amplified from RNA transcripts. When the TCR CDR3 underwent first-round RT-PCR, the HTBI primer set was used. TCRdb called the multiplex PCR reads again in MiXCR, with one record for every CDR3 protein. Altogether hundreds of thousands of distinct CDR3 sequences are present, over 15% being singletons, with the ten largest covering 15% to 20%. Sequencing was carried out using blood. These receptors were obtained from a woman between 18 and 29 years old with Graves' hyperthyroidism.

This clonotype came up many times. The CDR3 is CASSFQGAPGYTF. CDR3 bases: TGTGCCAGCAGCTTCCAGGGGGCGCCTGGCTACACCTTC. J is TRBJ1-2 and V is TRBV7-2; TRBD1 aligns across 8 bases. The CDR3 runs to 13 residues. Per the germline V gene, CDR1 is SGHTA and CDR2 is FQGNSA. V trimming: 3 bases; J trimming: 7 bases; junction bases outside the gene matches: 4. Looking up the rest from reference TRBV7-2 and TRBJ1-2 gives the full variable domain: GAGVSQSPSNKVTEKGKDVELRCDPISGHTALYWYRQSLGQGLEFLIYFQGNSAPDKSGLPSDRFSAERTGGSVSTLTIQRTQQEDSAVYLCASSFQGAPGYTFGSGTRLTVV.

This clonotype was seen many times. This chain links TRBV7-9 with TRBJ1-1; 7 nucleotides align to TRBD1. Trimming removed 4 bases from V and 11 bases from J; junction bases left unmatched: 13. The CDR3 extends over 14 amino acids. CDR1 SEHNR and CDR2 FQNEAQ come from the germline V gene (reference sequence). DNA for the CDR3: TGTGCCAGCAGCTACGATTCGAGGGGGCGCTTGGCTTTCTTT. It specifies CASSYDSRGRLAFF.

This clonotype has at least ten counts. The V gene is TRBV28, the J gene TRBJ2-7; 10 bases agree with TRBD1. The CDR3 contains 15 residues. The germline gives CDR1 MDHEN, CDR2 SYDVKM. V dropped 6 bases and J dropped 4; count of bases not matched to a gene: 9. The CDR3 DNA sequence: TGTGCCAGCAGGACCCCCGGGACAGGGGAATACGAGCAGTACTTC. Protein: CASRTPGTGEYEQYF.

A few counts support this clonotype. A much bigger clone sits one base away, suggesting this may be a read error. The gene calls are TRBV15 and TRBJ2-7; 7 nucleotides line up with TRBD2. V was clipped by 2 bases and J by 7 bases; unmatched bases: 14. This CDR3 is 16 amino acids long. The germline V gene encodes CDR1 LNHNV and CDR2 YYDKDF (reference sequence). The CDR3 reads CATSRRTGGGREEQYF. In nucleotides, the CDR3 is TGTGCCACCAGCAGACGGACTGGCGGAGGGCGGGAGGAGCAGTACTTC.

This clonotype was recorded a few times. This CDR3 is CASSSGTSVHNEQFF. CDR3 bases: TGTGCCAGTAGTTCCGGGACTAGCGTCCACAATGAGCAGTTCTTC. The chain couples TRBV19 to TRBJ2-1, with TRBD2 matching over 10 bases. The CDR3 totals 15 residues. Per the germline V gene, CDR1 is LNHDA and CDR2 is SQIVND (reference sequence). After removal of 5 bases from V and 5 bases from J, the junction contained 6 bases not matched to a gene.

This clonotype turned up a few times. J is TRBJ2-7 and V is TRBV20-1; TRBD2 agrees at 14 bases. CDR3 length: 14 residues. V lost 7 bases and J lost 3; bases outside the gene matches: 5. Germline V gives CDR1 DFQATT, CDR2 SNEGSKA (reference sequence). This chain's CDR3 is CSDGTSGSLYEQYF. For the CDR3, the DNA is TGCAGTGACGGGACTAGCGGGAGTCTCTACGAGCAGTACTTC.

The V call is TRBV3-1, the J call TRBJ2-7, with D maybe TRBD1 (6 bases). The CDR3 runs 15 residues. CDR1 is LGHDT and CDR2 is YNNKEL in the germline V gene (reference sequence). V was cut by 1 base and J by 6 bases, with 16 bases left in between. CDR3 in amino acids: CASSQGDTRSSEQYF. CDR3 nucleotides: TGTGCCAGCAGCCAAGGGGACACTAGGAGTAGCGAGCAGTACTTC.

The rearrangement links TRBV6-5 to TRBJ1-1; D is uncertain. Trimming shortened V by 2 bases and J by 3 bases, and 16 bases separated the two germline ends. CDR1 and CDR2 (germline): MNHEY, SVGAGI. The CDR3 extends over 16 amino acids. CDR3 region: CASSYPGVGVDTEAFF. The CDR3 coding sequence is TGTGCCAGCAGTTACCCGGGTGTTGGGGTCGACACTGAAGCTTTCTTT.

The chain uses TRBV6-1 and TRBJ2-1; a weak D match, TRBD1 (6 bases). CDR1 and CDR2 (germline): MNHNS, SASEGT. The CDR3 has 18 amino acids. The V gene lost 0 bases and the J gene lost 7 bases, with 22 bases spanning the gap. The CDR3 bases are TGTGCCAGCAGTGAAGCCCTCTTGGGAGCGGCCCAGGGGAATGAGCAGTTCTTC. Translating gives CASSEALLGAAQGNEQFF.

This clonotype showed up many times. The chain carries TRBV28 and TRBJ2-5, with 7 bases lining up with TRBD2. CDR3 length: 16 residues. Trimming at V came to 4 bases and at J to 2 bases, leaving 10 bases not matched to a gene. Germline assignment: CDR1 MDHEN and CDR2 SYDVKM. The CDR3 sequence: CASSWTPQRGQETQYF. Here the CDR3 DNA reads TGTGCCAGCAGTTGGACCCCCCAGCGGGGACAAGAGACCCAGTACTTC.

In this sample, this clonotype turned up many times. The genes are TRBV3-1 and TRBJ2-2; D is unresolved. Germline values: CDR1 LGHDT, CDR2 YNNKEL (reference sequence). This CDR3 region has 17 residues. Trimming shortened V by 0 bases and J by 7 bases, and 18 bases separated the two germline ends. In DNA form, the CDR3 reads TGTGCCAGCAGCCAAGAATCCCTAGTTCCCTACAGCGGGGAGCTGTTTTTT. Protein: CASSQESLVPYSGELFF.

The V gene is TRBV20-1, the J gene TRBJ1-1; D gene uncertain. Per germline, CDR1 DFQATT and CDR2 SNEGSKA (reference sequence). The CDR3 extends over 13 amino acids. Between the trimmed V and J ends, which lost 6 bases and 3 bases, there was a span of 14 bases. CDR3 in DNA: TGCAGTGCGGGAAACTTTTTTGACACTGAAGCTTTCTTT. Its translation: CSAGNFFDTEAFF.

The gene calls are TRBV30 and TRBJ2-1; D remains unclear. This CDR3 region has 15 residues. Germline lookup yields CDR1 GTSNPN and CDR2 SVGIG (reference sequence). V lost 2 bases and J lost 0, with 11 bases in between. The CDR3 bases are TGTGCCTGGAGTACACTGGGCGGCTCCTACAATGAGCAGTTCTTC. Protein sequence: CAWSTLGGSYNEQFF.

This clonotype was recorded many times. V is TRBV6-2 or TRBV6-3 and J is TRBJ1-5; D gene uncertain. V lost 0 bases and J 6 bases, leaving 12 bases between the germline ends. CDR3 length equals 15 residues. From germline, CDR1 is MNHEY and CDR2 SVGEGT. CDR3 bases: TGTGCCAGCAGTTACTCGTTGGAGGGCGGTCAGCCCCAGCATTTT. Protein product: CASSYSLEGGQPQHF.

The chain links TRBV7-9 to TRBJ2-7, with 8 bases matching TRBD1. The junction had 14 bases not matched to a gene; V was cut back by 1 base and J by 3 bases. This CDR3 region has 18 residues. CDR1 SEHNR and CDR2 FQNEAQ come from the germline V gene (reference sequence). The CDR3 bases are TGTGCCAGCAGCTTAGGCGTCCCCGAGGACAGGGTTCACTACGAGCAGTACTTC. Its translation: CASSLGVPEDRVHYEQYF.

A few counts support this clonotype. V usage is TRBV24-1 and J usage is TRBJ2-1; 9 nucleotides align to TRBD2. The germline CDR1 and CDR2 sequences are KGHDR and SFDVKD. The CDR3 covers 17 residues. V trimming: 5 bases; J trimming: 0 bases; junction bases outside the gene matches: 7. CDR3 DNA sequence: TGTGCCACCAGTGGAGGTAGCGGGGGCCACTCCTACAATGAGCAGTTCTTC. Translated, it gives CATSGGSGGHSYNEQFF.

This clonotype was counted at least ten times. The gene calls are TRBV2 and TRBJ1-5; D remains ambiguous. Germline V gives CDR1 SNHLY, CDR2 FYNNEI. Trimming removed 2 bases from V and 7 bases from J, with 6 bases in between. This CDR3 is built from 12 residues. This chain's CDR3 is CASSESWQPQHF. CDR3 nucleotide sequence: TGTGCCAGCAGTGAATCTTGGCAGCCCCAGCATTTT. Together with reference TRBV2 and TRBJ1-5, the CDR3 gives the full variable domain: EPEVTQTPSHQVTQMGQEVILRCVPISNHLYFYWYRQILGQKVEFLVSFYNNEISEKSEIFDDQFSVERPDGSNFTLKIRSTKLEDSAMYFCASSESWQPQHFGDGTRLSIL.

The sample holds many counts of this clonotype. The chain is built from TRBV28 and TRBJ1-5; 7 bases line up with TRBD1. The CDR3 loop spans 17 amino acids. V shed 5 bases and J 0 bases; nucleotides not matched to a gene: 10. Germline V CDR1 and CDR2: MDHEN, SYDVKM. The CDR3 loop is CASSLWTGRYSNQPQHF. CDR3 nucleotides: TGTGCCAGCAGTCTCTGGACAGGCCGCTATAGCAATCAGCCCCAGCATTTT.

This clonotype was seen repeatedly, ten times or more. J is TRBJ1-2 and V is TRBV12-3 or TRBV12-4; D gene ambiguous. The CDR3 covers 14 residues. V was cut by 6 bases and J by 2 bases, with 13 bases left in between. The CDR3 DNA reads TGTGCCAGCAGCCTCCTTGGCTCGAACTATGGCTACACCTTC. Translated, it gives CASSLLGSNYGYTF.

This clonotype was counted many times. CDR3 region: CASSLRTSGGPFTYEQYF. Written as DNA, the CDR3 is TGTGCCAGCAGCTTGCGGACTAGCGGGGGGCCTTTTACCTACGAGCAGTACTTC. The J gene is TRBJ2-7, the V gene TRBV7-9; 14 nucleotides match TRBD2. CDR1 and CDR2 (germline): SEHNR, FQNEAQ (reference sequence). V lost 3 bases to trimming and J lost 2 bases; unmatched junction nucleotides: 9. This CDR3 has 18 amino acids.